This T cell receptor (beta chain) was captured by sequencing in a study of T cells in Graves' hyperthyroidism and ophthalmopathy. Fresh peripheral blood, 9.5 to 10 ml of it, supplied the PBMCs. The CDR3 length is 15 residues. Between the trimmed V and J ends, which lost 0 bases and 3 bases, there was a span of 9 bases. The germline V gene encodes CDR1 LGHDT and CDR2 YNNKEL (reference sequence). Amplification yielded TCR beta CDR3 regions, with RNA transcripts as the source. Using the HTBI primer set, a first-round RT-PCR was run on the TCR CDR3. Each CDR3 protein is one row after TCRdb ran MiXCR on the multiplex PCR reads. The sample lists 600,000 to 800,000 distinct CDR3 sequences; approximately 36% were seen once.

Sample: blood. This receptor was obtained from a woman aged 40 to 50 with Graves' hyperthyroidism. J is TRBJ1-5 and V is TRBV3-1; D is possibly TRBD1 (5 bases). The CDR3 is CASSQDSTANQPQHF. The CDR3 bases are TGTGCCAGCAGCCAAGATTCGACAGCCAATCAGCCCCAGCATTTT. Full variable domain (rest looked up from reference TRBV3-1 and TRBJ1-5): DTAVSQTPKYLVTQMGNDKSIKCEQNLGHDTMYWYKQDSKKFLKIMFSYNNKELIINETVPNRFSPKSPDKAHLNLHINSLELGDSAVYFCASSQDSTANQPQHFGDGTRLSIL.